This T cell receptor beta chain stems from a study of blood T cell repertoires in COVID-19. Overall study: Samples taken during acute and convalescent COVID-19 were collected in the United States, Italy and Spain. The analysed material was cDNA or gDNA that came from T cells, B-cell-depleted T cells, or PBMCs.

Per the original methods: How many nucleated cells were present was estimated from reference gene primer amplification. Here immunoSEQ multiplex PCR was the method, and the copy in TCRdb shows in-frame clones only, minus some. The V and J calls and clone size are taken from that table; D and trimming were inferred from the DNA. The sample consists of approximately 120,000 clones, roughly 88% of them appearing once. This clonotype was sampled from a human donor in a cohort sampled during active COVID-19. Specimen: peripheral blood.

The DNA of the CDR3 is TGTGCCAGCAGCGTAGGAGGGACTAGCGGATACGAGCAGTACTTC. Its protein product is CASSVGGTSGYEQYF. The chain recombines TRBV9 with TRBJ2-7; 11 bases agree with TRBD2. Per the germline V gene, CDR1 is SGDLS and CDR2 is YYNGEE. This CDR3 contains 15 residues. Trimming cost V 0 bases and J 4 bases; bases outside gene matches: 3.